One TCR beta chain is described in this entry. Profiled with immunoSEQ multiplex PCR; TCRdb holds only in-frame clones, not every one. Here the sample spans 120,000 or so clones, 88% being singletons. This sample stems from a study of control samples from healthy donors and cancer patients. Unmatched junction bases numbered 3, after V lost 0 bases and J lost 5 bases. Germline-derived CDR1 and CDR2 are LGHNA and YSLEER. This CDR3 has 14 amino acids. This sequence was found in a woman aged 55 to 70 with lung cancer. The rearrangement joins TRBV4-3 to TRBJ1-1; 7 bases match TRBD1. Sequences were obtained from PBMCs. The CDR3 DNA follows: TGCGCCAGCAGCCAAGATAGACAGGGAACTGAAGCTTTCTTT. It is translated as CASSQDRQGTEAFF.